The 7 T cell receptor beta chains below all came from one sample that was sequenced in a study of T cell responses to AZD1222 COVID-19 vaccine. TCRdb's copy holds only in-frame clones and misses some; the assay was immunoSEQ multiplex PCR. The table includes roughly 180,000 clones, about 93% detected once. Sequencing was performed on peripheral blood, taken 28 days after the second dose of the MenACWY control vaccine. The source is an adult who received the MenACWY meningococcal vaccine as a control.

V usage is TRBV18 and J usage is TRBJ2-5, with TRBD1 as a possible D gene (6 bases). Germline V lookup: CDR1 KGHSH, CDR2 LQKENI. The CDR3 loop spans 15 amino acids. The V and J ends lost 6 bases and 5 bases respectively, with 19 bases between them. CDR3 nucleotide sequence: TGTGCCAGCTCCCGGGACACAGGGCCCCTGGAGACCCAGTACTTC. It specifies CASSRDTGPLETQYF.

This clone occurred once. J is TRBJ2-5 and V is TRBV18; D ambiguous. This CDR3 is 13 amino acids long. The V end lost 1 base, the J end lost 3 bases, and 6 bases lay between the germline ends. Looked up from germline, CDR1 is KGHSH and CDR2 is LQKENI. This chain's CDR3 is CASSPHLKETQYF. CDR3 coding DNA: TGTGCCAGCTCACCACATTTAAAAGAGACCCAGTACTTC.

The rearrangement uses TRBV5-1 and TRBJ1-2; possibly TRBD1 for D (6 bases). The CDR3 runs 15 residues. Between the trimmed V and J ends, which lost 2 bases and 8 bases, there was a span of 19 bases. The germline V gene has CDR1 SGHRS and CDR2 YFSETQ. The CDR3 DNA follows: TGCGCCAGCAGCTTCACCCCAGGGGAGCGGATAGGCTACACCTTC. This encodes CASSFTPGERIGYTF.

CDR3 DNA sequence: TGTGCCAGCAGTGGGCTATCTCTCGGCTCTGGAAACACCATATATTTT. Its protein is CASSGLSLGSGNTIYF. The chain carries TRBV2 and TRBJ1-3, with no clear D. CDR1 SNHLY and CDR2 FYNNEI come from the germline V gene. This CDR3 has 16 amino acids. Trimming took 4 bases from V and 0 from J, leaving 13 bases between them. Filled out from reference TRBV2 and TRBJ1-3, the complete variable domain reads EPEVTQTPSHQVTQMGQEVILRCVPISNHLYFYWYRQILGQKVEFLVSFYNNEISEKSEIFDDQFSVERPDGSNFTLKIRSTKLEDSAMYFCASSGLSLGSGNTIYFGEGSWLTVV.

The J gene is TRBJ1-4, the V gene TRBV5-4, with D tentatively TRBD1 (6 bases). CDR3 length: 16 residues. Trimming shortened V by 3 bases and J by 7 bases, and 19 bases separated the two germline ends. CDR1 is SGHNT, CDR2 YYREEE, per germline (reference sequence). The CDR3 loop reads CASSSELQGIGEKLFF. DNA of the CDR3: TGTGCCAGCAGCTCAGAATTACAGGGTATCGGTGAAAAACTGTTTTTT.

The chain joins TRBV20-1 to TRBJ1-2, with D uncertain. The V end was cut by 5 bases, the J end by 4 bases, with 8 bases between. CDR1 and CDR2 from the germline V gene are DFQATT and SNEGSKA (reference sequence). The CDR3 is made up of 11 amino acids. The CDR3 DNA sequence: TGCAGTGCTCCTTGGGTCTATGGCTACACCTTC. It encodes CSAPWVYGYTF.

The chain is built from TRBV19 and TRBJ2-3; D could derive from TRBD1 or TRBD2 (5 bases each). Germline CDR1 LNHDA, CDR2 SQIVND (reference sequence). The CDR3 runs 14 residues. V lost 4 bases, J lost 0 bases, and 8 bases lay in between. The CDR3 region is CASSRGDSTDTQYF. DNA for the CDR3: TGTGCCAGTAGTAGAGGGGATAGCACAGATACGCAGTATTTT.